Given below is one T cell receptor beta chain in context. This specimen belongs to a study of early T cells in non-severe SARS-CoV-2 infection. Study overall: The input, bulk RNA from unsorted whole blood, was sequenced, and chains were unpaired.

Germline lookup yields CDR1 KGHSH and CDR2 LQKENI. Trimming removed 1 base from V and 1 base from J, with 14 bases in between. The CDR3 contains 16 residues. One entry per CDR3 protein, called by TCRdb with MiXCR from the 5' RACE reads. The sample consists of about 44,000 distinct CDR3 sequences, less than 7% of them appearing once. This clonotype originated in an adult who was a healthcare worker with PCR-confirmed SARS-CoV-2 infection or an uninfected control (not recorded which). The chain employs TRBV18 and TRBJ2-7; either TRBD1 or TRBD2 may supply D (6 bases each). Material: whole blood. The DNA of the CDR3 is TGTGCCAGCTCACCACAGGGGGGTGCGGAATCCTACGAGCAGTACTTC. It is translated as CASSPQGGAESYEQYF.